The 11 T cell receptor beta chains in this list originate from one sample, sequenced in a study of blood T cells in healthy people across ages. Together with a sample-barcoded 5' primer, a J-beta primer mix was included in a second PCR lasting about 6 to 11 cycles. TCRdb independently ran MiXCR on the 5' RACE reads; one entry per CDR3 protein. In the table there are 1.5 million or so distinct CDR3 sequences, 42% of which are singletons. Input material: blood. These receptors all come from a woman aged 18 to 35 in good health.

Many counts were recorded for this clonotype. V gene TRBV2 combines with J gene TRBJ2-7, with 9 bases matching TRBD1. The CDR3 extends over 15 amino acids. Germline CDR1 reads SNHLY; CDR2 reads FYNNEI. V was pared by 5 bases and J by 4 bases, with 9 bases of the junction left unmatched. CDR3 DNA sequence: TGTGCCAGCAGTAGGGGACAGGGAGGGCTATACGAGCAGTACTTC. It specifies CASSRGQGGLYEQYF.

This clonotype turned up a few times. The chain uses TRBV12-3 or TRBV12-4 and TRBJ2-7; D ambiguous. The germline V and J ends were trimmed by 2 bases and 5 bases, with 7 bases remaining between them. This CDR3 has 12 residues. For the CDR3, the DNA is TGTGCCAGCAGTTTATCGGCTAACGAGCAGTACTTC. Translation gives CASSLSANEQYF.

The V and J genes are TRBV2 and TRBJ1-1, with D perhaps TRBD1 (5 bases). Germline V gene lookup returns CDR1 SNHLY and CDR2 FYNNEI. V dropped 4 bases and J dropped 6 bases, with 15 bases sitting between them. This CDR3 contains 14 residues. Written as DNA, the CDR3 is TGTGCCAGCAGTGGGGCCAGGGTGGACTCTGAAGCTTTCTTT. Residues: CASSGARVDSEAFF.

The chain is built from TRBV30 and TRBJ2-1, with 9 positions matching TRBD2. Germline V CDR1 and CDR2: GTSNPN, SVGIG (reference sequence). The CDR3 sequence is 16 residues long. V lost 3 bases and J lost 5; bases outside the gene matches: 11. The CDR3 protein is CAWSLGRLAGNNEQFF. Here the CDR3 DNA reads TGTGCCTGGAGCCTTGGGCGCCTAGCGGGAAACAATGAGCAGTTCTTC. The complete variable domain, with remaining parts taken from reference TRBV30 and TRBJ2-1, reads SQTIHQWPATLVQPVGSPLSLECTVEGTSNPNLYWYRQAAGRGLQLLFYSVGIGQISSEVPQNLSASRPQDRQFILSSKKLLLSDSGFYLCAWSLGRLAGNNEQFFGPGTRLTVL.

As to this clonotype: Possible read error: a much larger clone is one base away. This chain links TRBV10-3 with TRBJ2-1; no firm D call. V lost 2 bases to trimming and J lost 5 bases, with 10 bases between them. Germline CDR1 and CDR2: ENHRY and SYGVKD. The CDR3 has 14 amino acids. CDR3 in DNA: TGTGCCATCAGTGAGGCTGTGTCAGACAATGAGCAGTTCTTC. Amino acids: CAISEAVSDNEQFF.

CDR3 amino acids: CSVEGANEKLFF. The CDR3 bases are TGCAGCGTTGAGGGGGCTAATGAAAAACTGTTTTTT. The genes are TRBV29-1 and TRBJ1-4; tentative D call: TRBD1 (5 bases). In germline, CDR1 is SQVTM, CDR2 ANQGSEA. V gave up 3 bases and J gave up 3 bases, with 5 bases separating them. The CDR3 extends over 12 amino acids.

The CDR3 sequence is CASASRREDYNEQFF. The CDR3 DNA is TGTGCCAGCGCTAGTAGGCGGGAGGATTACAATGAGCAGTTCTTC. The chain carries TRBV6-6 and TRBJ2-1; 8 bases are a match to TRBD2. Germline values: CDR1 MNHNY, CDR2 SVGAGI (reference sequence). This CDR3 has 15 amino acids. J gave up 4 bases and V 8 bases, and 10 bases lay outside the gene matches.

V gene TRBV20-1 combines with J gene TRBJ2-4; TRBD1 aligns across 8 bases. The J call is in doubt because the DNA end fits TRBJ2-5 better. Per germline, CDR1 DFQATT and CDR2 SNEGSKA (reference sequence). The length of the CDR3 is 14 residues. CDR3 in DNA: TGCAGTGCTAGGGACAGGGTTGGGGGGGAGACCCAGTACTTC. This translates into CSARDRVGGETQYF.

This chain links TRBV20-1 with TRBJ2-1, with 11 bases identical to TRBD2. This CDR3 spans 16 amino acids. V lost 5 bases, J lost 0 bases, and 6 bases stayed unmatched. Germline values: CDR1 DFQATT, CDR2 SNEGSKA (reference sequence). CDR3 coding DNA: TGCAGTGCTGGCACTAGCGGGAGCCCCTCCTACAATGAGCAGTTCTTC. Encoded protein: CSAGTSGSPSYNEQFF.

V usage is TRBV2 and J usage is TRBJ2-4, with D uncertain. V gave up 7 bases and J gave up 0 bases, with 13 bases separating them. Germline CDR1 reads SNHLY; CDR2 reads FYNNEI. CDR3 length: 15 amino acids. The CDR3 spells CASIGDALAKNIQYF. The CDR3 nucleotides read TGTGCCAGCATTGGCGATGCCCTAGCCAAAAACATTCAGTACTTC.

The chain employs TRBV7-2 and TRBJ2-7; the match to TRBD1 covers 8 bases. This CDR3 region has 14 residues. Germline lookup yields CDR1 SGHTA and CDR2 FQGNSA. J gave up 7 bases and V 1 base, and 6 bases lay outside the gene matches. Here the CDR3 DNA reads TGTGCCAGCAGCTTAGGTCCCAGGGGGCTTGAGCAGTACTTC. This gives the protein CASSLGPRGLEQYF.